A selection of T cell receptor beta chains follows, all from one sample in a study of cytomegalovirus exposure and HLA in healthy donors. Assay used: immunoSEQ multiplex PCR; TCRdb lists only in-frame clones, some missing. There are about 120,000 clones in the sample; roughly three quarters occur only once, and 9.5% to 13% lies in the top ten. The sequenced sample consisted of PBMCs. The receptors derive from a man aged 25 to 40 in good health and CMV-seropositive. Each CDR3 is given with its conserved first and last residue. Each record gives: CDR3 DNA, CDR3 protein, clone size, V gene, D gene, J gene. The D gene is left open where the match is weak. A row's size may be missing; if present it is once, few, many or a size class.

CDR3nt: TGTGCCAGCAGTTACTTCCAGGGGGCTGTAGGCTACACCTTC
CDR3aa: CASSYFQGAVGYTF
abundance: -
v_gene: TRBV6-5
d_gene: TRBD1
j_gene: TRBJ1-2

CDR3nt: TGTGCCAGCAGTCCCTTCACTGGTGGAAACACCATATATTTT
CDR3aa: CASSPFTGGNTIYF
abundance: -
v_gene: TRBV28
d_gene: -
j_gene: TRBJ1-3

CDR3nt: TGTGCCAGCAGCCGGGGGGCCTCGAACACTGAAGCTTTCTTT
CDR3aa: CASSRGASNTEAFF
abundance: -
v_gene: TRBV11-1
d_gene: -
j_gene: TRBJ1-1

CDR3nt: TGTGCCAGCAGTTTCGACATGCGTAGGCCCCAGCATTTT
CDR3aa: CASSFDMRRPQHF
abundance: once
v_gene: TRBV27
d_gene: -
j_gene: TRBJ1-5

CDR3nt: TGTGCCAGCAGACCTAGCGGGACCTACGAGCAGTACTTC
CDR3aa: CASRPSGTYEQYF
abundance: -
v_gene: TRBV5-4
d_gene: TRBD2
j_gene: TRBJ2-7

CDR3nt: TGTGCCAGCAGCCCGGGACTCGCCCTGACCTACGAGCAGTACTTC
CDR3aa: CASSPGLALTYEQYF
abundance: -
v_gene: TRBV7-2
d_gene: -
j_gene: TRBJ2-7

CDR3nt: TGTGCCAGCAGAAGCGTAGGTGACAGCCCTGCAACTAATGAAAAACTGTTTTTT
CDR3aa: CASRSVGDSPATNEKLFF
abundance: -
v_gene: TRBV9
d_gene: -
j_gene: TRBJ1-4

CDR3nt: TGTGCCAGCAGTGAATACGCGGGAGGGAACCAAGAGACCCAGTACTTC
CDR3aa: CASSEYAGGNQETQYF
abundance: -
v_gene: TRBV2
d_gene: TRBD2
j_gene: TRBJ2-5

CDR3nt: TGTGCCAGCAGCTCTTTGACAGCCAGAGAGACCCAGTACTTC
CDR3aa: CASSSLTARETQYF
abundance: few
v_gene: TRBV5-5
d_gene: -
j_gene: TRBJ2-5

CDR3nt: TGTGCCAGCAGGGAGGGGGCGGGAGGTAACTATGGCTACACCTTC
CDR3aa: CASREGAGGNYGYTF
abundance: -
v_gene: TRBV2
d_gene: TRBD1
j_gene: TRBJ1-2

CDR3nt: TGTGCCAGCTCACCGGGTTGGGACTCCCCTAACAATGAGCAGTTCTTC
CDR3aa: CASSPGWDSPNNEQFF
abundance: -
v_gene: TRBV18
d_gene: -
j_gene: TRBJ2-1

CDR3nt: TGTGCCAGCAGGAGGGGCCGTGGTGGCGGGAGTACCCGGGAGCTGTTTTTT
CDR3aa: CASRRGRGGGSTRELFF
abundance: few
v_gene: TRBV9
d_gene: TRBD2
j_gene: TRBJ2-2

CDR3nt: TGTGCCAGCAGCCAAACAGGGGAAGTCACAGATACGCAGTATTTT
CDR3aa: CASSQTGEVTDTQYF
abundance: few
v_gene: TRBV11-3
d_gene: TRBD1
j_gene: TRBJ2-3

CDR3nt: TGTGCCATCAGTGAGTCAGACAAGCTCTACAATGAGCAGTTCTTC
CDR3aa: CAISESDKLYNEQFF
abundance: -
v_gene: TRBV10-3
d_gene: -
j_gene: TRBJ2-1

CDR3nt: TGTGCCAGCAGCAATATCGGACAGGGGGGATATAGCAATCAGCCCCAGCATTTT
CDR3aa: CASSNIGQGGYSNQPQHF
abundance: few
v_gene: TRBV5-6
d_gene: TRBD1
j_gene: TRBJ1-5

CDR3nt: TGTGCCAGCAGCCTGAGCGGGCGGGTCGGCACAGATACGCAGTATTTT
CDR3aa: CASSLSGRVGTDTQYF
abundance: -
v_gene: TRBV4-2
d_gene: -
j_gene: TRBJ2-3

CDR3nt: TGTGCCAGCAGCTTAGTGGGAACCCGCCGGGGAGAAGGCTACACCTTC
CDR3aa: CASSLVGTRRGEGYTF
abundance: -
v_gene: TRBV7-9
d_gene: -
j_gene: TRBJ1-2

CDR3nt: TGTGCCACCTTCCCACCACCCGGGACAGGGAACACCGGGGAGCTGTTTTTT
CDR3aa: CATFPPPGTGNTGELFF
abundance: few
v_gene: TRBV5-4
d_gene: TRBD1
j_gene: TRBJ2-2

CDR3nt: TGTGCCTGGAGTGTAGGCAGGTCCTACGAGCAGTACTTC
CDR3aa: CAWSVGRSYEQYF
abundance: -
v_gene: TRBV30
d_gene: -
j_gene: TRBJ2-7

CDR3nt: TGTGCCAGCAGCCCCGGGACAGGGAGCTACGAGCAGTACTTC
CDR3aa: CASSPGTGSYEQYF
abundance: few
v_gene: TRBV7-3
d_gene: TRBD1
j_gene: TRBJ2-7

CDR3nt: TGTGCCAGCAGGGGAGGACTCGGAACCTACGAGCAGTACTTC
CDR3aa: CASRGGLGTYEQYF
abundance: -
v_gene: TRBV28
d_gene: -
j_gene: TRBJ2-7

CDR3nt: TGTGCCAGCTCACCCCCGGGACAGGCTGATTATTTCAGGCACACTGAAGCTTTCTTT
CDR3aa: CASSPPGQADYFRHTEAFF
abundance: -
v_gene: TRBV18
d_gene: TRBD1
j_gene: TRBJ1-1

CDR3nt: TGTGCCAGCAGCCAAGCCCCCGGACTAGCGGGAAACTACCACTACGAGCAGTACTTC
CDR3aa: CASSQAPGLAGNYHYEQYF
abundance: -
v_gene: TRBV4-2
d_gene: TRBD2
j_gene: TRBJ2-7

CDR3nt: TGCGCCAGCAGCCGCCACGGGGGATGGGGCGATGAGCAGTTCTTC
CDR3aa: CASSRHGGWGDEQFF
abundance: -
v_gene: TRBV4-1
d_gene: -
j_gene: TRBJ2-1

CDR3nt: TGTGCCAGCAGTTTAAGGGGTCTACTGGGGACCCAGTACTTC
CDR3aa: CASSLRGLLGTQYF
abundance: -
v_gene: TRBV27
d_gene: -
j_gene: TRBJ2-5

CDR3nt: TGCAGCGTGGTTGGACTTTACAATGAGCAGTTCTTC
CDR3aa: CSVVGLYNEQFF
abundance: -
v_gene: TRBV29-1
d_gene: -
j_gene: TRBJ2-1

CDR3nt: TGTGCCTGGAGCGCCGGGAGACACAGTTTCGGGGAGCTGTTTTTT
CDR3aa: CAWSAGRHSFGELFF
abundance: -
v_gene: TRBV30
d_gene: -
j_gene: TRBJ2-2

CDR3nt: TGTGCCAGCAGCCGGTCGGACAGGGCAAATGAGCAGTTCTTC
CDR3aa: CASSRSDRANEQFF
abundance: -
v_gene: TRBV4-2
d_gene: TRBD1
j_gene: TRBJ2-1

CDR3nt: TGTGCCAGCGCTGGTAAGCGGGAGGTCGGAAAGACCCAGTACTTC
CDR3aa: CASAGKREVGKTQYF
abundance: -
v_gene: TRBV6-5
d_gene: TRBD2
j_gene: TRBJ2-5

CDR3nt: TGTGCCAGCAGTTTGGAGGGCGGGTTCTATGGCTACACCTTC
CDR3aa: CASSLEGGFYGYTF
abundance: -
v_gene: TRBV6-6
d_gene: -
j_gene: TRBJ1-2

CDR3nt: TGTGCCAGTAGTATAGAAGGGGGAAGCCTCAGGGTCCCCCCTGGGGCCAACGTCCTGACTTTC
CDR3aa: CASSIEGGSLRVPPGANVLTF
abundance: -
v_gene: TRBV19
d_gene: -
j_gene: TRBJ2-6

CDR3nt: TGTGCCAGCAGCTTAGGACAAAGCCCCGCCTCCGTCGAGCAGTACTTC
CDR3aa: CASSLGQSPASVEQYF
abundance: -
v_gene: TRBV7-9
d_gene: -
j_gene: TRBJ2-7

CDR3nt: TGCGCCAGCAGTGGGGGGGTAGCGGGAAACAATGAGCAGTTCTTC
CDR3aa: CASSGGVAGNNEQFF
abundance: -
v_gene: TRBV10-1
d_gene: TRBD2
j_gene: TRBJ2-1

CDR3nt: TGTGCCAGCAGTTTAGTAGCGGGATTAGCCAAAAACATTCAGTACTTC
CDR3aa: CASSLVAGLAKNIQYF
abundance: -
v_gene: TRBV28
d_gene: TRBD2
j_gene: TRBJ2-4

CDR3nt: TGTGCCAGCAGCTTCCCGAGCTCTGGAAACACCATATATTTT
CDR3aa: CASSFPSSGNTIYF
abundance: once
v_gene: TRBV13
d_gene: -
j_gene: TRBJ1-3

CDR3nt: TGCAGTGCTCCCCCTAGCAGTGAGCAGTTCTTC
CDR3aa: CSAPPSSEQFF
abundance: -
v_gene: TRBV20-1
d_gene: -
j_gene: TRBJ2-1

CDR3nt: TGTGCCAGCAGCCCCAGTAGTTCCCGGGGAGCTTTCTTT
CDR3aa: CASSPSSSRGAFF
abundance: -
v_gene: TRBV7-2
d_gene: -
j_gene: TRBJ1-1

CDR3nt: TGCGCCAGCAGCTCCCCTCGGGGTACGGTAAACTATGGCTACACCTTC
CDR3aa: CASSSPRGTVNYGYTF
abundance: -
v_gene: TRBV5-1
d_gene: -
j_gene: TRBJ1-2

CDR3nt: TGTGCCAGCAGTTTCGGGGGGGGTTTAACAGATACGCAGTATTTT
CDR3aa: CASSFGGGLTDTQYF
abundance: -
v_gene: TRBV28
d_gene: TRBD2
j_gene: TRBJ2-3

CDR3nt: TGTGCCAGCAGCTTAGCAGGGGCTAGAGACTACAATGAGCAGTTCTTC
CDR3aa: CASSLAGARDYNEQFF
abundance: -
v_gene: TRBV7-2
d_gene: -
j_gene: TRBJ2-1

CDR3nt: TGCGCCAGCGCTACACCGGGACTAGCAGTTCAAGAGACCCAGTACTTC
CDR3aa: CASATPGLAVQETQYF
abundance: -
v_gene: TRBV23-1
d_gene: TRBD2
j_gene: TRBJ2-5

CDR3nt: TGTGCCAGCAGTTTGCCCCCCGGGAAGAAAGAGACCCAGTACTTC
CDR3aa: CASSLPPGKKETQYF
abundance: -
v_gene: TRBV27
d_gene: -
j_gene: TRBJ2-5

CDR3nt: TGTGCCAGTAGTCCCCCCGCGGGGAACACTGAAGCTTTCTTT
CDR3aa: CASSPPAGNTEAFF
abundance: -
v_gene: TRBV19
d_gene: -
j_gene: TRBJ1-1

CDR3nt: TGTGCCAGCAGCTTAATATTTGGGACAGGGGGTGGGTACACCTTC
CDR3aa: CASSLIFGTGGGYTF
abundance: -
v_gene: TRBV7-2
d_gene: TRBD1
j_gene: TRBJ1-2

CDR3nt: TGTGCCAGTGCTAGCGCGGGGGGCACTGAAGCTTTCTTT
CDR3aa: CASASAGGTEAFF
abundance: -
v_gene: TRBV19
d_gene: -
j_gene: TRBJ1-1

CDR3nt: TGTGCCAGTAGTACCACCCTAGGGGCTGAAGCTTTCTTT
CDR3aa: CASSTTLGAEAFF
abundance: -
v_gene: TRBV19
d_gene: -
j_gene: TRBJ1-1

CDR3nt: TGCAGCGTTGAATACACCTCTCGAAACACCATATATTTT
CDR3aa: CSVEYTSRNTIYF
abundance: -
v_gene: TRBV29-1
d_gene: -
j_gene: TRBJ1-3

CDR3nt: TGTGCCAGCAGTTCTGCGCTTTCTGGAAACACCATATATTTT
CDR3aa: CASSSALSGNTIYF
abundance: -
v_gene: TRBV28
d_gene: -
j_gene: TRBJ1-3

CDR3nt: TGTGCCATCAGCGGGGTCACAGGGGGAACTGGAAACACCATATATTTT
CDR3aa: CAISGVTGGTGNTIYF
abundance: -
v_gene: TRBV10-3
d_gene: TRBD1
j_gene: TRBJ1-3

CDR3nt: TGTGCCAGCAGCTTGGACCAGTTTAATGAGCAGTTCTTC
CDR3aa: CASSLDQFNEQFF
abundance: -
v_gene: TRBV5-4
d_gene: -
j_gene: TRBJ2-1

CDR3nt: TGTGCCAGCAGTTTACAAGCGGGACCCCTAAGTGAGCAGTTCTTC
CDR3aa: CASSLQAGPLSEQFF
abundance: few
v_gene: TRBV27
d_gene: TRBD2
j_gene: TRBJ2-1

CDR3nt: TGTGCCAGCAGTTTGGGGTTGGGGACTAACACTGAAGCTTTCTTT
CDR3aa: CASSLGLGTNTEAFF
abundance: -
v_gene: TRBV27
d_gene: -
j_gene: TRBJ1-1